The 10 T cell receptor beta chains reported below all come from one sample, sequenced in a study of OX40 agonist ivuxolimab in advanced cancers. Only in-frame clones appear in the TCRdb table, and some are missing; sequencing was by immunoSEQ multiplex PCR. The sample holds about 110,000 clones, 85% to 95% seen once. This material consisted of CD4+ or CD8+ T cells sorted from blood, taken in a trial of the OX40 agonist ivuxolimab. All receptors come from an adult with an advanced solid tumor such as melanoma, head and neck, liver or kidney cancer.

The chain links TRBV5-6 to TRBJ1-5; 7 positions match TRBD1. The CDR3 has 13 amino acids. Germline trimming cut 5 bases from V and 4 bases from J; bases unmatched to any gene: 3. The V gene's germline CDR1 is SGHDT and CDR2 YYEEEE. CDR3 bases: TGTGCCAGCAGTTTACAGGGGAATCAGCCCCAGCATTTT. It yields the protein CASSLQGNQPQHF.

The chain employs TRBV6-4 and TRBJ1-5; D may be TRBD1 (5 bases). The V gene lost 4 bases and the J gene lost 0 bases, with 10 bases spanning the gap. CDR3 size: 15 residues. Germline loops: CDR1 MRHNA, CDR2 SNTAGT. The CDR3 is CASSVRGDSNQPQHF. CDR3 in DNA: TGTGCCAGCAGTGTCCGGGGGGATAGCAATCAGCCCCAGCATTTT.

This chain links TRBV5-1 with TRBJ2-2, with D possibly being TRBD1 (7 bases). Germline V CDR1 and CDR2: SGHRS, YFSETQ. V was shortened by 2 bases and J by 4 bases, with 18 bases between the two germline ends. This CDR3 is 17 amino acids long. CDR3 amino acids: CASSFGRGAVGTGELFF. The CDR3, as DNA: TGCGCCAGCAGCTTCGGCAGGGGGGCAGTAGGCACCGGGGAGCTGTTTTTT.

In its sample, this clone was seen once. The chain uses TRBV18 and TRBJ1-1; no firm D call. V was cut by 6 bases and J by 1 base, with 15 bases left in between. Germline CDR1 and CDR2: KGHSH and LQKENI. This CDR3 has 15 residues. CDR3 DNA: TGTGCCAGCTCCGGAATGGTATCGGGGAACACTGAAGCTTTCTTT. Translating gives CASSGMVSGNTEAFF. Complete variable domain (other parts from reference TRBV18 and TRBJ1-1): NAGVMQNPRHLVRRRGQEARLRCSPMKGHSHVYWYRQLPEEGLKFMVYLQKENIIDESGMPKERFSAEFPKEGPSILRIQQVVRGDSAAYFCASSGMVSGNTEAFFGQGTRLTVV.

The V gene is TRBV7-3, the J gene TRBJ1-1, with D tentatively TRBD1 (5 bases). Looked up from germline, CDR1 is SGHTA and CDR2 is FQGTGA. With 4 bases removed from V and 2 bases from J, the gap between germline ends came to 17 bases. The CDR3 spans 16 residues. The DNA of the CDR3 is TGTGCCAGCAGCTCCGGGTGGGGGAATGGAAACACTGAAGCTTTCTTT. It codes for CASSSGWGNGNTEAFF.

Written as DNA, the CDR3 is TGTGCCAGCTGGACTAGCGGGAGGGCCCGTGAGCAGTTCTTC. It is translated as CASWTSGRAREQFF. The chain joins TRBV7-4 to TRBJ2-1; 15 bases match TRBD2. V gave up 8 bases and J gave up 9 bases; unmatched junction bases: 5. The CDR3 runs 14 residues. Germline V lookup: CDR1 SGHVT, CDR2 SQSDAQ. The whole variable domain, remainder taken from reference TRBV7-4 and TRBJ2-1, is GAGVSQSPRYKVAKRGRDVALRCDSISGHVTLYWYRQTLGQGSEVLTYSQSDAQRDKSGRPSGRFSAERPERSVSTLKIQRTEQGDSAVYLCASWTSGRAREQFFGPGTRLTVL.

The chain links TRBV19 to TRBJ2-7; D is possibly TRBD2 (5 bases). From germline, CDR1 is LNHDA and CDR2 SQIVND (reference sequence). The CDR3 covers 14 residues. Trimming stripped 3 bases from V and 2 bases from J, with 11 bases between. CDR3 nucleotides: TGTGCCAGTAGTATCCCGGGGTTAACCTACGAGCAGTACTTC. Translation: CASSIPGLTYEQYF.

The DNA for the CDR3 is TGTGCCAGTAGCCCGCCGGGTACGCACAATGAGCAGTTCTTC. It specifies CASSPPGTHNEQFF. The J gene is TRBJ2-1, the V gene TRBV19; D is unresolved. CDR1 and CDR2 from the germline V gene are LNHDA and SQIVND (reference sequence). The V gene lost 6 bases and the J gene lost 5 bases, with 14 bases spanning the gap. The CDR3 sequence is 14 residues long.

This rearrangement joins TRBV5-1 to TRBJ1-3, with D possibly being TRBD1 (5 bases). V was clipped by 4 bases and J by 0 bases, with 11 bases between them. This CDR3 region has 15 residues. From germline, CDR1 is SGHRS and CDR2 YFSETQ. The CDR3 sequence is CASSISGDSGNTIYF. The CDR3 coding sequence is TGCGCCAGCAGCATCTCGGGGGACTCTGGAAACACCATATATTTT.

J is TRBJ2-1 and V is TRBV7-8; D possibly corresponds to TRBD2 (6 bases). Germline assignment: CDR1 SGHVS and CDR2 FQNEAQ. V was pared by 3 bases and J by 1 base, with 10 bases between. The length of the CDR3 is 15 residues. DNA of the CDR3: TGTGCCAGCAGCTTTGATAGCGGTTCCTACAATGAGCAGTTCTTC. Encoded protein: CASSFDSGSYNEQFF.